The 28 T cell receptor beta chains reported below all come from one sample, sequenced in a study of tumor-infiltrating lymphocytes in primary liver carcinoma. They got blood RNA out of unsorted whole blood and also pulled out germline DNA. With around 500 ng total RNA as template and a constant-region primer, TCR beta cDNA was made. Slightly modified ARM-PCR served as the procedure for the TCR beta libraries. These libraries came from three rounds of nested multiplex PCR. PCR rounds one and two used TRBV1-TRBV30 forward primers with a C-beta reverse primer for around 11 cycles each. TCRdb re-called the multiplex PCR reads with MiXCR, one entry per CDR3 protein. The data hold 300,000 to 400,000 distinct CDR3 sequences, with approximately 65% observed a single time. Sequencing used peripheral blood. These receptor sequences come from a man aged 35 to 55 with primary liver carcinoma and hepatitis B virus infection.

In DNA form, the CDR3 reads TGTGCCAGCAGCTTACAGATTCAAGAGACCCAGTACTTC. Its translation: CASSLQIQETQYF. The chain recombines TRBV11-2 with TRBJ2-5; D gene unclear. Per the germline V gene, CDR1 is SGHAT and CDR2 is FQNNGV. This CDR3 spans 13 amino acids. V was clipped by 2 bases and J by 2 bases, with 6 bases between them.

Regarding this clonotype: A clone one base away is much larger, so this may be a read error. The chain combines TRBV6-5 with TRBJ1-5; D gene ambiguous. The CDR3 covers 13 residues. Germline CDR1 is MNHEY and CDR2 is SVGAGI. Here the CDR3 reads CASSPPGKQPQHF. CDR3 bases: TGTGCCAGCAGTCCCCCGGGCAAACAGCCCCAGCATTTT.

The chain carries TRBV4-2 and TRBJ1-6, with D maybe TRBD1 (6 bases). The V gene lost 9 bases and the J gene lost 7 bases, with 16 bases spanning the gap. The CDR3 has 14 residues. Germline CDR1 LGHNA, CDR2 YNFKEQ. CDR3 loop: CASSTQGKNSPLHF. The CDR3 DNA reads TGTGCCAGTAGCACACAGGGTAAAAATTCACCCCTCCACTTT.

The V call is TRBV6-1, the J call TRBJ2-5, with 12 bases aligning to TRBD2. J was trimmed by 5 bases and V by 7 bases; bases with no gene match: 11. This CDR3 is built from 16 residues. Germline V gene data show CDR1 as MNHNS and CDR2 as SASEGT. The CDR3 region is CASNDQAGTSGETQYF. CDR3 DNA: TGTGCCAGCAATGACCAAGCCGGGACTAGCGGGGAGACCCAGTACTTC.

The sample holds a few counts of this clonotype. The chain carries TRBV10-1 and TRBJ1-1; 7 bases fit TRBD1. The CDR3 loop spans 17 amino acids. Losses at the gene ends were 0 bases for V and 5 bases for J; bases not matched to a gene: 12. The germline CDR1 and CDR2 sequences are WNHNN and SYGVQD (reference sequence). CDR3: CASSESTGIPGRTEAFF. CDR3 nucleotide sequence: TGCGCCAGCAGTGAGTCGACAGGGATCCCCGGACGGACTGAAGCTTTCTTT.

This clonotype was counted ten times or more. The chain combines TRBV11-2 with TRBJ2-5; no definite D call. The CDR3 length is 13 residues. Per germline, CDR1 SGHAT and CDR2 FQNNGV. V was shortened by 8 bases and J by 1 base, with 11 bases between the two germline ends. This chain's CDR3 is CASSWRTQETQYF. The CDR3, as DNA: TGTGCCAGCTCGTGGCGGACCCAAGAGACCCAGTACTTC.

The gene calls are TRBV11-2 and TRBJ2-3, with D possibly being TRBD2 (6 bases). The V end was cut by 5 bases, the J end by 12 bases, with 18 bases between. The germline CDR1 and CDR2 sequences are SGHAT and FQNNGV. The CDR3 has 13 amino acids. CDR3 DNA: TGTGCCAGCAGCCCGGGGGACCTCATAACACAGTATTTT. It encodes CASSPGDLITQYF. The full variable domain, with the rest looked up from reference TRBV11-2 and TRBJ2-3, is EAGVAQSPRYKIIEKRQSVAFWCNPISGHATLYWYQQILGQGPKLLIQFQNNGVVDDSQLPKDRFSAERLKGVDSTLKIQPAKLEDSAVYLCASSPGDLITQYFGPGTRLTVL.

Remarks on this clonotype: Since a much larger clone is just one base distant, this may be a read error. The rearrangement uses TRBV5-4 and TRBJ1-1; D may be TRBD1 (6 bases). The CDR3 contains 13 residues. Germline V CDR1 and CDR2: SGHNT, YYREEE (reference sequence). Here the CDR3 DNA reads TGTGCCAACAGCTTGAGAGGGGGGACTGAAGCTTTCTTT. It codes for CANSLRGGTEAFF.

About this clonotype: At one boundary the junction diverges from the germline segment, which might be a read error. The chain has TRBV11-2 and TRBJ2-5; a possible D gene is TRBD2 (7 bases). The CDR3 totals 14 residues. Germline assignment: CDR1 SGHAT and CDR2 FQNNGV. This chain's CDR3 is CASASWGGRETQYF. CDR3 nucleotides: TGTGCCAGCGCGAGTTGGGGGGGCCGGGAGACCCAATACTTC.

This chain joins TRBV30 and TRBJ2-1; D gene uncertain. Germline V CDR1 and CDR2: GTSNPN, SVGIG (reference sequence). With 5 bases removed from V and 1 base from J, the gap between germline ends came to 6 bases. CDR3 size: 12 residues. In DNA form, the CDR3 reads TGTGCCTGGGCTAGGTCCTACAATGAGCAGTTCTTC. It translates to CAWARSYNEQFF.

In regard to this clonotype: This may be a read error, as it is one base from a much larger clone. The rearrangement uses TRBV12-3 or TRBV12-4 and TRBJ2-5; D unclear. V lost 3 bases to trimming and J lost 0 bases, with 5 bases between them. The CDR3 covers 13 residues. The CDR3 DNA reads TGTGCCAGCAGTTTTATGGACCAAGAGACCCAGTACTTC. It yields the protein CASSFMDQETQYF.

With respect to this clonotype: The junction does not match germline at one end; this may be a read error. This chain connects TRBV6-1 to TRBJ1-5; D possibly corresponds to TRBD1 (5 bases). CDR3 length equals 15 residues. In germline, CDR1 is MNHNS, CDR2 SASEGT. This chain's CDR3 is CVSSEWGSSNQPQHF. In DNA form, the CDR3 reads TGTGTCAGCAGTGAATGGGGGAGTAGCAATCAGCCCCAGCATTTT.

About this clonotype itself: Because it lacks the conserved phenylalanine or tryptophan at the end, this CDR3 is likely a read error. For the CDR3, the DNA is TGTGCCAGCAGCCCAGCCCTAGGAAGCACAGATACGCAGTATTCT. This gives the protein CASSPALGSTDTQYS. The chain combines TRBV5-5 with TRBJ2-3; D is uncertain. Germline V lookup: CDR1 SGHKS, CDR2 YYEKEE (reference sequence). The V end was cut by 4 bases, the J end by 0 bases, with 12 bases between. The CDR3 covers 15 residues.

Regarding this clonotype: At one boundary the junction diverges from the germline segment, which might be a read error. The chain links TRBV11-2 to TRBJ1-4, with D hard to call. Germline CDR1 reads SGHAT; CDR2 reads FQNNGV. The CDR3 has 14 amino acids. The CDR3, as DNA: TGTGCCAGCAGCTTAAATGTCCGTGGTGAAAGACTGTTTTTT. It codes for CASSLNVRGERLFF.

The V gene is TRBV28, the J gene TRBJ2-7; 11 nucleotides align to TRBD1. This CDR3 is 14 amino acids long. V gave up 6 bases and J gave up 6 bases; unmatched junction bases: 7. Germline V lookup: CDR1 MDHEN, CDR2 SYDVKM. The CDR3 is CASRDRGRLSEQYF. CDR3 nucleotides: TGTGCCAGCAGGGACAGGGGGCGCTTGTCCGAGCAGTACTTC. Full variable domain (rest looked up from reference TRBV28 and TRBJ2-7): DVKVTQSSRYLVKRTGEKVFLECVQDMDHENMFWYRQDPGLGLRLIYFSYDVKMKEKGDIPEGYSVSREKKERFSLILESASTNQTSMYLCASRDRGRLSEQYFGPGTRLTVT.

As to this clonotype: The germline gene is not matched at one end of the junction; a read error may be the cause. The chain links TRBV6-6 to TRBJ1-5; D might be TRBD1 (5 bases). This CDR3 contains 16 residues. Per the germline V gene, CDR1 is MNHNY and CDR2 is SVGAGI (reference sequence). CDR3 sequence: CPSSDSWGSSIQPQHF. CDR3 sequence (DNA): TGTCCCAGCAGCGATTCATGGGGCTCGAGCATTCAGCCCCAGCATTTT.

This clonotype was seen a handful of times. Relative to the germline gene, one junction end is altered; a read error may explain this. V and J are TRBV10-3 and TRBJ1-1; TRBD1 agrees at 8 bases. CDR1 ENHRY and CDR2 SYGVKD come from the germline V gene. This CDR3 is 14 amino acids long. The CDR3 loop is CAIRSGGGRTEAFF. CDR3 coding DNA: TGTGCTATCAGATCAGGGGGCGGGCGCACTGAAGCTTTCTTT.

This clonotype was counted a few times. This chain connects TRBV5-6 to TRBJ1-1, with D possibly matching TRBD1 (6 bases). Trimming took 1 base from V and 4 from J, leaving 11 bases between them. CDR3 length: 14 amino acids. The germline gives CDR1 SGHDT, CDR2 YYEEEE. The CDR3 nucleotides read TGTGCCAGCAGCTTGCCAAAGGGGGGCACTGAAGCTTTCTTT. Its translation: CASSLPKGGTEAFF.

This clonotype was observed a handful of times. At one of its ends the junction is not consistent with the germline gene, which may arise from a read error. V and J are TRBV11-2 and TRBJ2-3; D is ambiguous. This CDR3 contains 11 residues. The germline V gene has CDR1 SGHAT and CDR2 FQNNGV. CDR3 nucleotides: TGTGCCAGCAGCTACAGAGATATGCAGTATTTT. Translating gives CASSYRDMQYF. The whole variable domain, remainder taken from reference TRBV11-2 and TRBJ2-3, is EAGVAQSPRYKIIEKRQSVAFWCNPISGHATLYWYQQILGQGPKLLIQFQNNGVVDDSQLPKDRFSAERLKGVDSTLKIQPAKLEDSAVYLCASSYRDMQYFGPGTRLTVL.

The chain has TRBV6-1 and TRBJ1-5; 7 bases agree with TRBD1. The V segment lost 5 bases and the J segment 6 bases; nucleotides outside the gene matches: 7. There are 14 residues in the CDR3. Germline V gene lookup returns CDR1 MNHNS and CDR2 SASEGT. The CDR3 bases are TGTGCCAGCAGTAAGGACAGGAGTAGTCAGCCCCAGCATTTT. Translation: CASSKDRSSQPQHF.

The J gene is TRBJ2-7, the V gene TRBV30; maybe TRBD1 (5 bases). This CDR3 is built from 14 residues. V lost 2 bases and J 1 base, leaving 12 bases between the germline ends. CDR1 GTSNPN and CDR2 SVGIG come from the germline V gene (reference sequence). DNA for the CDR3: TGTGCCTGGAGTCTCCCCCAGGGTTCCTACGAGCAGTACTTC. It yields the protein CAWSLPQGSYEQYF.

The table lists this clonotype with many counts. The V and J genes are TRBV12-3 or TRBV12-4 and TRBJ1-2; TRBD1 might be the D (6 bases). V was clipped by 5 bases and J by 7 bases, with 14 bases between them. The CDR3 has 13 residues. The CDR3 here is CASSPQGPFGYTF. Here the CDR3 DNA reads TGTGCCAGCAGTCCGCAGGGGCCGTTTGGCTACACCTTC.

Turning to this clonotype: At one end, the junction sequence differs from germline, possibly due to a read error. V is TRBV11-2 and J is TRBJ2-1; TRBD1 agrees at 7 bases. CDR3 length equals 13 residues. Germline V lookup: CDR1 SGHAT, CDR2 FQNNGV. DNA for the CDR3: TGTGCCGGCAGCCCCGTCAGGGGGAGTGAGCAGATCTTC. This gives the protein CAGSPVRGSEQIF.

In this sample, this clonotype turned up many times. The J gene is TRBJ2-7, the V gene TRBV11-2; 8 bases line up with TRBD2. The CDR3 runs to 13 residues. Germline V gives CDR1 SGHAT, CDR2 FQNNGV. V shed 4 bases, J shed 4 bases, and the junction held 3 bases outside the gene matches. The CDR3 DNA is TGTGCCAGCAGCTCGTCTAGCGGGTACGAGCAGTACTTC. It codes for CASSSSSGYEQYF. The full variable domain, its missing parts supplied by reference TRBV11-2 and TRBJ2-7, is EAGVAQSPRYKIIEKRQSVAFWCNPISGHATLYWYQQILGQGPKLLIQFQNNGVVDDSQLPKDRFSAERLKGVDSTLKIQPAKLEDSAVYLCASSSSSGYEQYFGPGTRLTVT.

A word on this clonotype: This could be a read error, since a much larger clone is one nucleotide away. The V gene is TRBV4-3, the J gene TRBJ2-7, with 7 bases matching TRBD2. CDR1 and CDR2 from the germline V gene are LGHNA and YSLEER. The CDR3 extends over 16 amino acids. CDR3 in amino acids: CASSPGLTGGAYGQYF. DNA of the CDR3: TGCGCCAGCAGCCCTGGTTTGACGGGAGGAGCCTACGGGCAGTACTTC.

Details on this clonotype: The CDR3 does not end in the conserved phenylalanine or tryptophan, so this is likely a read error. The rearrangement links TRBV11-2 to TRBJ2-5; D uncertain. The CDR3 loop spans 13 amino acids. The germline V gene has CDR1 SGHAT and CDR2 FQNNGV. V was clipped by 5 bases and J by 4 bases, with 11 bases between them. The CDR3 spells CASSAADGETQYL. DNA of the CDR3: TGTGCCAGCAGCGCCGCAGATGGAGAGACCCAGTACCTC.

For this clonotype: A single base separates this from a much larger clone, so it may be a read error. This chain links TRBV4-1 with TRBJ2-5, with D possibly matching TRBD1 (5 bases). Germline V lookup: CDR1 MGHRA, CDR2 YSYEKL. V was clipped by 2 bases and J by 3 bases, with 13 bases between them. CDR3 length: 15 amino acids. The CDR3 region is CASSQSCPGKETQYF. As DNA, the CDR3 is TGCGCCAGCAGCCAATCCTGTCCAGGGAAAGAGACCCAGTACTTC.

This clonotype was counted many times. The chain employs TRBV6-6 and TRBJ2-7; maybe TRBD2 (5 bases). Germline assignment: CDR1 MNHNY and CDR2 SVGAGI (reference sequence). Trimming took 5 bases from V and 4 from J, leaving 15 bases between them. This CDR3 spans 14 amino acids. The CDR3 spells CASSAARAGYEQYF. For the CDR3, the DNA is TGTGCCAGCAGTGCGGCGAGGGCTGGGTACGAGCAGTACTTC.